The rows below give T cell receptor beta chains drawn from one sample of a study of OX40 agonist ivuxolimab in advanced cancers. Sequencing was performed with immunoSEQ multiplex PCR; in TCRdb, only in-frame clones are kept and a portion is missing. The sample carries fewer than 85,000 clones, over 80% recorded once. The sample consisted of CD4+ or CD8+ T cells sorted from blood, taken in a trial of the OX40 agonist ivuxolimab. The receptor source for this set is an adult with an advanced solid tumor such as melanoma, head and neck, liver or kidney cancer. Both conserved end residues are part of each CDR3. D genes are given only for firm matches. Some rows have no size entry. The others give once, few or many, or a class for an expanded clone.

V: TRBV11-2; size: once; D: -; J: TRBJ2-1; length: 13; CDR3: CASSSESYNEQFF; DNA: TGTGCCAGCAGCTCAGAGTCCTACAATGAGCAGTTCTTC
V: TRBV19; size: -; D: TRBD1; J: TRBJ1-1; length: 16; CDR3: CASSPWTGKMNTEAFF; DNA: TGTGCCAGTAGTCCATGGACAGGGAAGATGAACACTGAAGCTTTCTTT
V: TRBV21-1; size: -; D: -; J: TRBJ2-1; length: 15; CDR3: CASSKWGTSTNEQFF; DNA: TGTGCCAGCAGCAAATGGGGGACTAGTACAAATGAGCAGTTCTTC
V: TRBV5-1; size: -; D: -; J: TRBJ1-4; length: 15; CDR3: CASSSTGAGNEKLFF; DNA: TGCGCCAGCAGCTCTACCGGGGCGGGTAATGAAAAACTGTTTTTT
V: TRBV28; size: -; D: -; J: TRBJ2-1; length: 13; CDR3: CASRSLPAIEQFF; DNA: TGTGCCAGCCGTTCCCTCCCCGCAATTGAGCAGTTCTTC
V: TRBV2; size: -; D: TRBD2; J: TRBJ2-7; length: 14; CDR3: CASSEARSGGEQYF; DNA: TGTGCCAGCAGTGAAGCGCGATCGGGGGGCGAGCAGTACTTC
V: TRBV7-3; size: -; D: -; J: TRBJ1-4; length: 14; CDR3: CASSKGPEAEKLFF; DNA: TGTGCCAGCAGCAAAGGACCGGAGGCTGAAAAACTGTTTTTT
V: TRBV5-6; size: -; D: TRBD1; J: TRBJ2-1; length: 14; CDR3: CASSPQDRIGEQFF; DNA: TGTGCCAGCAGCCCACAGGACAGGATCGGAGAGCAGTTCTTC
V: TRBV28; size: -; D: -; J: TRBJ2-7; length: 12; CDR3: CASTYPSGEQYF; DNA: TGTGCCAGCACCTATCCGAGCGGCGAGCAGTACTTC
V: TRBV19; size: -; D: TRBD2; J: TRBJ2-5; length: 15; CDR3: CASSSGGGGRETQYF; DNA: TGTGCCAGTAGTAGCGGGGGGGGAGGGCGAGAGACCCAGTACTTC
V: TRBV28; size: -; D: -; J: TRBJ2-7; length: 11; CDR3: CASRGTYEQYF; DNA: TGTGCCAGCAGGGGTACTTACGAGCAGTACTTC
V: TRBV10-3; size: -; D: -; J: TRBJ2-1; length: 14; CDR3: CAISRRGGPPEQFF; DNA: TGTGCCATCAGTCGTCGGGGCGGCCCTCCAGAGCAGTTCTTC
V: TRBV6-1; size: -; D: TRBD1; J: TRBJ2-1; length: 14; CDR3: CASRKDRDYNEQFF; DNA: TGTGCCAGCAGAAAGGACAGGGATTACAATGAGCAGTTCTTC
V: TRBV7-8; size: -; D: -; J: TRBJ1-4; length: 14; CDR3: CASSPRAINEKLFF; DNA: TGTGCCAGCAGCCCCCGGGCCATTAATGAAAAACTGTTTTTT
V: TRBV6-1; size: -; D: -; J: TRBJ1-4; length: 12; CDR3: CASWSPNEKLFF; DNA: TGTGCCAGCTGGTCTCCTAATGAAAAACTGTTTTTT
V: TRBV18; size: -; D: TRBD2; J: TRBJ2-2; length: 18; CDR3: CASSRTGGLAANTGELFF; DNA: TGTGCCAGCTCACGCACCGGGGGACTAGCGGCGAACACCGGGGAGCTGTTTTTT
V: TRBV11-2; size: -; D: -; J: TRBJ2-3; length: 12; CDR3: CASSLRVDTQYF; DNA: TGTGCCAGCAGCTTAAGAGTCGATACGCAGTATTTT
V: TRBV6-1; size: -; D: -; J: TRBJ1-2; length: 13; CDR3: CASSEAGNYGYTF; DNA: TGTGCCAGCAGTGAAGCCGGGAACTATGGCTACACCTTC
V: TRBV7-8; size: -; D: TRBD2; J: TRBJ2-7; length: 19; CDR3: CASSLARASGRASSYEQYF; DNA: TGTGCCAGCAGCTTAGCGCGGGCTAGCGGGAGGGCCTCATCCTACGAGCAGTACTTC
V: TRBV12-5; size: -; D: -; J: TRBJ2-3; length: 12; CDR3: CASVGSTDTQYF; DNA: TGTGCTAGTGTAGGAAGCACAGATACGCAGTATTTT
V: TRBV28; size: -; D: -; J: TRBJ2-1; length: 15; CDR3: CASSSRRESVNEQFF; DNA: TGTGCCAGCAGTTCTCGTCGGGAGTCAGTCAATGAGCAGTTCTTC
V: TRBV19; size: few; D: TRBD1; J: TRBJ1-5; length: 15; CDR3: CASSTPGGGGKPQHF; DNA: TGTGCCAGTAGTACACCAGGGGGTGGCGGGAAGCCCCAGCATTTT
V: TRBV28; size: once; D: -; J: TRBJ1-4; length: 16; CDR3: CASSPGTVATNEKLFF; DNA: TGTGCCAGCAGCCCCGGGACGGTAGCAACTAATGAAAAACTGTTTTTT
V: TRBV6-6; size: -; D: TRBD2; J: TRBJ2-1; length: 14; CDR3: CASSYQGLAAEQFF; DNA: TGTGCCAGCAGTTACCAGGGACTAGCAGCTGAGCAGTTCTTC
V: TRBV19; size: -; D: -; J: TRBJ2-7; length: 15; CDR3: CASSIEGTAPNEQYF; DNA: TGTGCCAGTAGTATAGAAGGAACGGCCCCGAACGAGCAGTACTTC
V: TRBV2; size: -; D: -; J: TRBJ2-7; length: 12; CDR3: CASSDRTYEQYF; DNA: TGTGCCAGCAGTGACAGGACCTACGAGCAGTACTTC
V: TRBV19; size: -; D: TRBD1; J: TRBJ2-2; length: 16; CDR3: CASSTLDRVDTGELFF; DNA: TGTGCCAGTAGTACTTTGGACAGGGTGGACACCGGGGAGCTGTTTTTT
V: TRBV6-5; size: -; D: TRBD1; J: TRBJ1-3; length: 14; CDR3: CASSQPGQGNTIYF; DNA: TGTGCCAGCAGCCAACCGGGACAGGGAAACACCATATATTTT
V: TRBV7-2; size: -; D: TRBD2; J: TRBJ2-3; length: 12; CDR3: CASSISGRAQYF; DNA: TGTGCCAGCAGCATTAGCGGGAGGGCGCAGTATTTT
V: TRBV28; size: -; D: TRBD2; J: TRBJ2-1; length: 14; CDR3: CAVVAGGTYNEQFF; DNA: TGTGCCGTAGTGGCGGGAGGAACCTACAATGAGCAGTTCTTC
V: TRBV19; size: -; D: TRBD2; J: TRBJ2-7; length: 15; CDR3: CASSNPGRDPYEQYF; DNA: TGTGCCAGTAGTAATCCGGGGAGGGATCCCTACGAGCAGTACTTC
V: TRBV28; size: few; D: TRBD1; J: TRBJ2-7; length: 14; CDR3: CASRPTGKVYEQYF; DNA: TGTGCCAGCAGGCCGACAGGGAAGGTGTACGAGCAGTACTTC
V: TRBV4-2; size: once; D: TRBD2; J: TRBJ2-4; length: 20; CDR3: CASSQGGLAGGQIAKNIQYF; DNA: TGTGCCAGCAGCCAAGGGGGACTAGCGGGAGGACAAATAGCCAAAAACATTCAGTACTTC
V: TRBV19; size: -; D: TRBD1; J: TRBJ1-3; length: 18; CDR3: CASSIPRQGAGSGNTIYF; DNA: TGTGCCAGTAGTATTCCGAGACAGGGGGCCGGCTCTGGAAACACCATATATTTT
V: TRBV28; size: -; D: -; J: TRBJ2-4; length: 14; CDR3: CASSPQLAKNIQYF; DNA: TGTGCCAGCAGCCCTCAGCTAGCCAAAAACATTCAGTACTTC
V: TRBV29-1; size: -; D: -; J: TRBJ2-5; length: 12; CDR3: CSVDRNQETQYF; DNA: TGCAGCGTTGACAGAAACCAAGAGACCCAGTACTTC
V: TRBV30; size: -; D: TRBD1; J: TRBJ2-7; length: 16; CDR3: CAWSVSATGGTYEQYF; DNA: TGTGCCTGGAGTGTGTCGGCGACAGGGGGAACCTACGAGCAGTACTTC
V: TRBV19; size: once; D: TRBD2; J: TRBJ2-1; length: 13; CDR3: CASSIDRAGVQFF; DNA: TGTGCCAGTAGTATAGATCGGGCGGGAGTACAGTTCTTC
V: TRBV6-5; size: -; D: TRBD2; J: TRBJ2-7; length: 15; CDR3: CASSYWSSGIDEQYF; DNA: TGTGCCAGCAGTTACTGGTCCAGCGGGATCGACGAGCAGTACTTC
V: TRBV5-5; size: -; D: -; J: TRBJ2-3; length: 13; CDR3: CASSPFLGDTQYF; DNA: TGTGCCAGCAGCCCCTTCTTGGGGGATACGCAGTATTTT
V: TRBV5-6; size: -; D: -; J: TRBJ1-3; length: 13; CDR3: CASSPGAGNTIYF; DNA: TGTGCCAGCAGCCCTGGGGCCGGAAACACCATATATTTT
V: TRBV4-1; size: -; D: TRBD1; J: TRBJ1-2; length: 15; CDR3: CASSQEGQGNYGYTF; DNA: TGCGCCAGCAGCCAAGAGGGACAGGGGAACTATGGCTACACCTTC
V: TRBV5-1; size: -; D: -; J: TRBJ2-5; length: 14; CDR3: CASSFRDFQETQYF; DNA: TGCGCCAGCAGCTTCAGGGATTTCCAAGAGACCCAGTACTTC
V: TRBV6-4; size: -; D: -; J: TRBJ2-7; length: 12; CDR3: CAIPLGQSEQYF; DNA: TGTGCCATCCCCCTCGGACAGAGCGAGCAGTACTTC
V: TRBV30; size: -; D: -; J: TRBJ2-7; length: 13; CDR3: CAWSSQGPYEQYF; DNA: TGTGCCTGGAGTTCCCAGGGACCCTACGAGCAGTACTTC
V: TRBV28; size: -; D: -; J: TRBJ1-2; length: 15; CDR3: CASSSAGERAYGYTF; DNA: TGTGCCAGCAGTTCAGCGGGAGAGAGGGCCTATGGCTACACCTTC
V: TRBV10-3; size: -; D: -; J: TRBJ2-5; length: 14; CDR3: CAITQDSAKETQYF; DNA: TGTGCCATCACCCAGGACAGCGCCAAAGAGACCCAGTACTTC
V: TRBV12-5; size: once; D: -; J: TRBJ2-4; length: 15; CDR3: CASGEGHLAKNIQYF; DNA: TGTGCTAGTGGTGAGGGACACCTAGCCAAAAACATTCAGTACTTC
V: TRBV7-3; size: once; D: TRBD1; J: TRBJ2-1; length: 14; CDR3: CASSWGQGHNEQFF; DNA: TGTGCCAGCAGCTGGGGACAGGGGCACAATGAGCAGTTCTTC
V: TRBV28; size: -; D: -; J: TRBJ2-2; length: 15; CDR3: CASSVTDQRTGELFF; DNA: TGTGCCAGCAGTGTAACAGATCAACGGACCGGGGAGCTGTTTTTT
V: TRBV25-1; size: -; D: TRBD1; J: TRBJ1-2; length: 14; CDR3: CASSADRQGYGYTF; DNA: TGTGCCAGCAGTGCCGACAGACAGGGCTATGGCTACACCTTC